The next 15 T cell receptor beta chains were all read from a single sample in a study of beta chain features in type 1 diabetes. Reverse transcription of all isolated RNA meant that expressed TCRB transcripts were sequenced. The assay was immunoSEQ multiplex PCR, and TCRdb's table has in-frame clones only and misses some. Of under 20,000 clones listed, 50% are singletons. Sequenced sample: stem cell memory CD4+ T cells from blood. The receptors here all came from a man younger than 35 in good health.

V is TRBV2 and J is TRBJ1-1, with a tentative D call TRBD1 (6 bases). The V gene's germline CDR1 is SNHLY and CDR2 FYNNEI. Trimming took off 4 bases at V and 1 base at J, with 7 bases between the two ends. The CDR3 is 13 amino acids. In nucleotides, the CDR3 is TGTGCCAGCAGTGTGGGACAGAACACTGAAGCTTTCTTT. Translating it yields CASSVGQNTEAFF.

The CDR3 DNA reads TGTGCCAGCTCACCACCGGCCGAACGGGACAGGGGGCGGCCGCCCCAGCATTTT. It encodes CASSPPAERDRGRPPQHF. The V and J genes are TRBV18 and TRBJ1-5; 12 bases match TRBD1. In germline, CDR1 is KGHSH, CDR2 LQKENI. Losses at the gene ends were 0 bases for V and 9 bases for J; bases not matched to a gene: 12. CDR3 size: 18 residues.

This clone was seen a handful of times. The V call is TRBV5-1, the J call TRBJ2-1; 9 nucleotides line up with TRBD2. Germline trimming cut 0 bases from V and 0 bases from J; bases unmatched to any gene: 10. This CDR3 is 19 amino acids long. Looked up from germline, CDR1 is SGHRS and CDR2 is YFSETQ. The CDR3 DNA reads TGCGCCAGCAGCTTGGGGGCTAGCGGGGCGAGCTACTCCTACAATGAGCAGTTCTTC. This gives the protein CASSLGASGASYSYNEQFF. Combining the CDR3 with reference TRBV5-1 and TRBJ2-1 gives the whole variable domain KAGVTQTPRYLIKTRGQQVTLSCSPISGHRSVSWYQQTPGQGLQFLFEYFSETQRNKGNFPGRFSGRQFSNSRSEMNVSTLELGDSALYLCASSLGASGASYSYNEQFFGPGTRLTVL.

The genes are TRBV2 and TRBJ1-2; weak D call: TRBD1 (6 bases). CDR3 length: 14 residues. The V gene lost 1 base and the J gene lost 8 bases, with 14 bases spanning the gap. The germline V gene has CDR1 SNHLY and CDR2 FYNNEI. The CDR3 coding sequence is TGTGCCAGCAGTGAAGGACAGGTCGGGCGAGGCTACACCTTC. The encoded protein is CASSEGQVGRGYTF.

CDR3 sequence (DNA): TGTGCCAGCAGTTTCTCAACGGGGACAGGGGTCGAGACCCAGTACTTC. It is translated as CASSFSTGTGVETQYF. The V call is TRBV28, the J call TRBJ2-5; TRBD1 matches 10 bases. The ends lost 3 bases at V and 5 bases at J; junction bases unmatched: 9. Germline values: CDR1 MDHEN, CDR2 SYDVKM. The CDR3 runs 16 residues.

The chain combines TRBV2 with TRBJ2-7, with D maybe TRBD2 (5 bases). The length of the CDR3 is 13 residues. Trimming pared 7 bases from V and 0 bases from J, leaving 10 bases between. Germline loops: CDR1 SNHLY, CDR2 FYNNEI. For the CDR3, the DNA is TGTGCCAGCATGAGGGATATCTCCTACGAGCAGTACTTC. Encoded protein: CASMRDISYEQYF.

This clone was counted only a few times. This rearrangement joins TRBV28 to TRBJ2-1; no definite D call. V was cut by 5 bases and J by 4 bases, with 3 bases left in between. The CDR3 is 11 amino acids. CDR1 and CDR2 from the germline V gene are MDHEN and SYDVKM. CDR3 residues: CASSEYNEQFF. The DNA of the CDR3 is TGTGCCAGCAGTGAGTACAATGAGCAGTTCTTC.

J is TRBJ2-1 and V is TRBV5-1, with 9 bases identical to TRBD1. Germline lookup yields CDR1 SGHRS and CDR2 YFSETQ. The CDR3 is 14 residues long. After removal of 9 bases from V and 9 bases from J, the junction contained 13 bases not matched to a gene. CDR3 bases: TGCGCCACGAACCGGGACAGGGAAGGGGGTGAGCAGTTCTTC. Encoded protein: CATNRDREGGEQFF.

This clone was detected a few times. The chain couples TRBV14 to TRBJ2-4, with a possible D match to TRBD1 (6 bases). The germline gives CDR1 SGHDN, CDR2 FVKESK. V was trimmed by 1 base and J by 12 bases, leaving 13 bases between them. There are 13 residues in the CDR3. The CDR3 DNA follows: TGTGCCAGCAGCCAAGGGGGACACGGGGATCAGTACTTC. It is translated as CASSQGGHGDQYF.

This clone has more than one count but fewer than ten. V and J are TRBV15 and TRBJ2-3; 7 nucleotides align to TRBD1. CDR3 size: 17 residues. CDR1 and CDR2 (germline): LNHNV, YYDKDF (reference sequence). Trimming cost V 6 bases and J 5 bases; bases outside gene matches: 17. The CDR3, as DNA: TGTGCCACCAGTCCCCTACGGGCAGGGGGTCGTGAAGATACGCAGTATTTT. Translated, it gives CATSPLRAGGREDTQYF.

CDR3 residues: CASRPPSGGYTF. The CDR3 DNA reads TGTGCCAGCAGGCCCCCTTCCGGTGGCTACACCTTC. The rearrangement links TRBV25-1 to TRBJ1-2; D is unclear. The CDR3 sequence is 12 residues long. The germline V and J ends were trimmed by 6 bases and 7 bases, with 12 bases remaining between them. Germline assignment: CDR1 MGHDK and CDR2 SYGVNS.

In DNA, the CDR3 is TGTGCCAGCAGAGGGGGACAGTTTTCCTACGAGCAGTACTTC. The encoded protein is CASRGGQFSYEQYF. The rearrangement links TRBV6-1 to TRBJ2-7, with 7 bases lining up with TRBD1. This CDR3 is 14 amino acids long. The ends lost 6 bases at V and 1 base at J; junction bases unmatched: 6. The V gene's germline CDR1 is MNHNS and CDR2 SASEGT.

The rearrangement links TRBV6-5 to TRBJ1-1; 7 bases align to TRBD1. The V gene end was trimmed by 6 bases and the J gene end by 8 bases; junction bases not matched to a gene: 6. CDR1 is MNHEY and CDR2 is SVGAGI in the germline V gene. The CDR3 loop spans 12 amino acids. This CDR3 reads CASSRGQAEAFF. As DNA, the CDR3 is TGTGCCAGCAGCCGAGGACAGGCAGAAGCTTTCTTT.

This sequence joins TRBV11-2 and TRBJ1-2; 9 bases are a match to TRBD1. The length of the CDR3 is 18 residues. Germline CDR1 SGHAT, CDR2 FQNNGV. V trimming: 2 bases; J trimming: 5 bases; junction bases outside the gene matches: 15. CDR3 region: CASSLPFRGGQGQYGYTF. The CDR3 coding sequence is TGTGCCAGCAGCTTACCATTCCGGGGGGGACAGGGACAGTATGGCTACACCTTC.

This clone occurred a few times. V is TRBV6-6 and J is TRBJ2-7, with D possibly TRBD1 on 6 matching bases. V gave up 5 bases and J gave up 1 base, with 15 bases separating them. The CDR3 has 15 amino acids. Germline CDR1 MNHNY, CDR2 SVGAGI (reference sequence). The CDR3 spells CASSLRGVLSYEQYF. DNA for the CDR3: TGTGCCAGCAGTCTCAGGGGTGTGTTGTCCTACGAGCAGTACTTC.